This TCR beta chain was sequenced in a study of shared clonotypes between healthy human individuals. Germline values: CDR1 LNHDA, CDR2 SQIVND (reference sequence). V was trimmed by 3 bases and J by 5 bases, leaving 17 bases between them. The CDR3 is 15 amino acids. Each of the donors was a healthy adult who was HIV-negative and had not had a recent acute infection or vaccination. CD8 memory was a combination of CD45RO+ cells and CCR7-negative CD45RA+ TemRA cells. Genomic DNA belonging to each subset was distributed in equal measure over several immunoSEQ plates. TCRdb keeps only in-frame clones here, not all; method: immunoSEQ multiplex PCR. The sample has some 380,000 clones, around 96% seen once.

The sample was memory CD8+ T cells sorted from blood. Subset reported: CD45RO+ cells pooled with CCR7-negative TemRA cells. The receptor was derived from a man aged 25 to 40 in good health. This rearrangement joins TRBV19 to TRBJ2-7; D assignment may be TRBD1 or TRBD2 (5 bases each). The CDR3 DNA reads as TGTGCCAGTAGTATTGGGGGACGCAGCAACCACGAGCAGTACTTC. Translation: CASSIGGRSNHEQYF. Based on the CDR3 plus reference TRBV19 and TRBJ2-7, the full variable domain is DGGITQSPKYLFRKEGQNVTLSCEQNLNHDAMYWYRQDPGQGLRLIYYSQIVNDFQKGDIAEGYSVSREKKESFPLTVTSAQKNPTAFYLCASSIGGRSNHEQYFGPGTRLTVT.